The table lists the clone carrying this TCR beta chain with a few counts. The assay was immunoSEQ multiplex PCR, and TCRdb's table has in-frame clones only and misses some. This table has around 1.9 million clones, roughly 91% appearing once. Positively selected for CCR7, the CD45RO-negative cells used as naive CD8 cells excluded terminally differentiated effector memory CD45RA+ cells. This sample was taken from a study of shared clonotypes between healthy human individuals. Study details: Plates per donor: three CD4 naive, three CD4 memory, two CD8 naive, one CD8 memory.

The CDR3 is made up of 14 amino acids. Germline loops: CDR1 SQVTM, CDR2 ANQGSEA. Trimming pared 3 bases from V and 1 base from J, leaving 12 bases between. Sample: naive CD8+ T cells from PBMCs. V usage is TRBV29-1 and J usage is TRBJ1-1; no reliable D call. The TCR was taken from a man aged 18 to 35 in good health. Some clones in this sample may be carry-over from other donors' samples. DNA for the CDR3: TGCAGCGTTGATAATCGTAGAGAGAACACTGAAGCTTTCTTT. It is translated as CSVDNRRENTEAFF.